The text below deals with one T cell receptor beta chain. Antigen: not known. This sample was taken from a study of T cell responses to AZD1222 COVID-19 vaccine. Looking at the study overall: Pooled in the analysis were second doses at about 4 or about 12 weeks.

Study results and limitations: White British people made up most donors, females outnumbered males, and clonal diversity was possibly underestimated. Just a handful of AZD1222 recipients tested seropositive at baseline. Spike-specific TCR breadth and depth grew following two AZD1222 doses.

V shed 5 bases and J shed 11 bases, with 13 bases lying between them. In germline, CDR1 is MNHEY, CDR2 SVGEGT. The CDR3 covers 12 residues. TCRdb's copy holds only in-frame clones and misses some; the assay was immunoSEQ multiplex PCR. The data show about 130,000 clones, roughly nine tenths seen once. The chain uses TRBV6-2 or TRBV6-3 and TRBJ1-5, with a tentative D call TRBD1 (5 bases). The sequences come from peripheral blood, collected on day 0 of AZD1222 vaccination. This TCR derives from an adult in good health. The CDR3 DNA reads TGTGCCAGCAGTCCCAGGGTTAGGGCCCAGCATTTT. Amino acid sequence: CASSPRVRAQHF.